This T cell receptor (beta chain) was sequenced for a study of CD8+ T cells in alopecia areata. V was pared by 5 bases and J by 3 bases, with 16 bases between. This CDR3 spans 15 amino acids. Germline lookup yields CDR1 MNHNS and CDR2 SASEGT. Using a FACSAria, the CD4+ and CD8+ T cells were sorted from the PBMCs. General observations from the study: For lesional scalp, especially alopecia totalis/universalis, clonality was higher than in normal scalp. Normal skin's resident alphabeta T cells are also sequenced in scalp samples.

RNA was extracted and reverse transcribed into cDNA as the sequencing template. The assay was immunoSEQ multiplex PCR, and TCRdb's table has in-frame clones only and misses some. The sample lists 93,000 or so clones; around three fifths were seen once. Remarks on this clone: Its matching antigen is unknown.

The chain links TRBV6-1 to TRBJ2-5; weak D call: TRBD2 (5 bases). The material sequenced was CD4+ T cells sorted from blood. This receptor was taken from a human donor in good health. DNA for the CDR3: TGTGCCAGCAGTCCGGGAAACCGGGGAAAAGAGACCCAGTACTTC. It yields the protein CASSPGNRGKETQYF.